The clone carrying this T cell receptor beta chain has just a few counts. Its specificity is not known. These data originate in a study of identical twins. Study-wide results and caveats: Among monozygotic twins, out-of-frame TCR alpha sharing exceeded what models predicted. Abundant beta clonotypes from cord blood had fewer insertions, unlike memory repertoires, which showed none. Surplus twin overlap in beta out-of-frame sequences was less pronounced.

The CDR3 has 14 residues. The V and J ends lost 1 base and 8 bases, in that order; junction bases with no gene match: 4. Germline V lookup: CDR1 SGHRS, CDR2 YFSETQ. Only healthy Caucasians were included as donors. TCRdb re-called the 5' RACE reads through MiXCR, storing one row per CDR3 protein. Of over 200,000 distinct CDR3 sequences listed, 10% to 13% were seen once; the top ten hold 9% to 10%. The specimen was memory T cells sorted from blood. The clonotype comes from a man in his forties or fifties in good health. V is TRBV5-1 and J is TRBJ2-1; 9 bases map to TRBD2. The CDR3 DNA reads TGCGCCAGCAGCTTGATAGCGGGAGTCGATGAGCAGTTCTTC. Translating it yields CASSLIAGVDEQFF.